This T cell receptor (beta chain) was retrieved from a study of human T cells and chemical hapten exposure. Background on the study: Variation in per-sample TCR yields came mainly from small pooled library volume differences.

Study conclusions and caveats: DPC sensitization produced no change in TCRs with frequency above 1 in 1000.

The trim removed 0 bases at V and 5 bases at J, leaving 7 bases unmatched. Germline V lookup: CDR1 MGHRA, CDR2 YSYEKL. This CDR3 region has 17 residues. This clonotype showed up many times. Its cognate antigen is unknown. Regarding time point: patch test 2, 6 weeks after DPC sensitization. The treatment is: therapeutic diphenylcyclopropenone sensitization with weekly scalp DPC. Alopecia patients between 18 and 70 years old and suitable for DPC were used as donors. During construction of the library, unique molecular identifiers were attached to individual cDNA molecules for quantitative, reproducible TCR counting. TCRdb re-called the RACE reads through MiXCR, storing one row per CDR3 protein. Seen here are over 35,000 distinct CDR3 sequences, more than 8.5% observed once, and the top ten hold 15%.

This material consisted of whole blood, taken in connection with sensitization to the hapten diphenylcyclopropenone (DPC). This TCR derives from a woman aged 40 to 49 with alopecia areata. Some clones in this sample may be carry-over from other donors' samples. The chain combines TRBV4-1 with TRBJ1-1; 12 bases are shared with TRBD1. Written as DNA, the CDR3 is TGCGCCAGCAGCCAAGAAGGGACAGGGGGCTGGAAAACTGAAGCTTTCTTT. Translated, it gives CASSQEGTGGWKTEAFF.